A single sample is the source of the 25 T cell receptor beta chains below, sequenced in a study of brain T cells in children with intractable seizures. Sequenced by immunoSEQ multiplex PCR; TCRdb stores in-frame clones only, minus some. In the table there are about 340,000 clones, 93% of which are singletons. The time point here: blood from clinic visit 5 months post-surgery; TSC patient then seizure free. The sequences come from peripheral blood, collected 4 to 5 months after surgery. The receptors come from a boy under two years old with tuberous sclerosis and intractable seizures.

This rearrangement joins TRBV28 to TRBJ1-1, with D maybe TRBD1 (6 bases). The V gene lost 7 bases and the J gene lost 9 bases, with 21 bases spanning the gap. The V gene's germline CDR1 is MDHEN and CDR2 SYDVKM. The CDR3 has 14 residues. In DNA, the CDR3 is TGTGCCAGCACCCGAGACTGGGACAACAACCAAGCTTTCTTT. Translation: CASTRDWDNNQAFF.

This chain uses TRBV4-2 with TRBJ2-3, with 11 bases lining up with TRBD2. V shed 3 bases and J 7 bases; nucleotides not matched to a gene: 12. CDR1 and CDR2 (germline): LGHNA, YNFKEQ. The CDR3 extends over 17 amino acids. In nucleotides, the CDR3 is TGTGCCAGCAGCCAGTTCTCACTAGCGGGAGTTATGCATACGCAGTATTTT. Protein product: CASSQFSLAGVMHTQYF.

The chain recombines TRBV20-1 with TRBJ2-5; no reliable D call. V was trimmed by 7 bases and J by 7 bases, leaving 13 bases between them. Germline CDR1 and CDR2: DFQATT and SNEGSKA (reference sequence). This CDR3 has 11 residues. This CDR3 reads CSGHSGGTQYF. In nucleotides, the CDR3 is TGCAGTGGCCACAGTGGTGGGACCCAGTACTTC.

The table lists this clone with a count of one. The CDR3 region is CSARRNNYGYTF. CDR3 sequence (DNA): TGCAGCGCCCGGAGGAATAACTATGGCTACACCTTC. V usage is TRBV29-1 and J usage is TRBJ1-2; D gene ambiguous. With 7 bases removed from V and 1 base from J, the gap between germline ends came to 10 bases. CDR3 length: 12 residues. Germline V gene lookup returns CDR1 SQVTM and CDR2 ANQGSEA.

The chain carries TRBV11-3 and TRBJ2-2; 12 nucleotides match TRBD1. V dropped 5 bases and J dropped 10; count of bases not matched to a gene: 11. The CDR3 extends over 16 amino acids. Looked up from germline, CDR1 is SGHNT and CDR2 is YENEEA. This CDR3 is CASSRYRDRGLEELFF. CDR3 sequence (DNA): TGTGCCAGCAGCCGATACCGGGACAGGGGGCTGGAGGAGCTGTTTTTT. The complete variable domain, with remaining parts taken from reference TRBV11-3 and TRBJ2-2, reads EAGVVQSPRYKIIEKKQPVAFWCNPISGHNTLYWYLQNLGQGPELLIRYENEEAVDDSQLPKDRFSAERLKGVDSTLKIQPAELGDSAVYLCASSRYRDRGLEELFFGEGSRLTVL.

The chain carries TRBV4-2 and TRBJ2-3; D is unclear. V was trimmed by 4 bases and J by 0 bases, leaving 5 bases between them. CDR1 is LGHNA, CDR2 YNFKEQ, per germline. This CDR3 has 13 amino acids. The CDR3 coding sequence is TGTGCCAGCAGCCTTTCTAGCACAGATACGCAGTATTTT. This sequence encodes CASSLSSTDTQYF.

The V gene is TRBV30, the J gene TRBJ2-1, with 8 bases aligning to TRBD2. This CDR3 has 12 residues. The V gene end was trimmed by 2 bases and the J gene end by 15 bases; junction bases not matched to a gene: 9. The germline gives CDR1 GTSNPN, CDR2 SVGIG (reference sequence). Written as DNA, the CDR3 is TGTGCCTGGAGTAGAAGCGGGGGTGGACGGTTCTTC. This encodes CAWSRSGGGRFF.

J is TRBJ2-3 and V is TRBV3-1 (or the pseudogene TRBV3-2); perhaps D is TRBD1 or TRBD2 (5 bases each). The CDR3 is 15 residues long. The germline V gene has CDR1 LGHDT and CDR2 YNNKEL (reference sequence). V lost 0 bases and J 4 bases, leaving 11 bases between the germline ends. CDR3 protein: CASSQDGTRADTQYF. In DNA form, the CDR3 reads TGTGCCAGCAGCCAAGATGGGACCCGGGCAGATACGCAGTATTTT.

This clone was observed once. V gene TRBV4-2 combines with J gene TRBJ2-2; 10 bases map to TRBD2. The CDR3 runs 16 residues. Trimming cost V 3 bases and J 6 bases; bases outside gene matches: 7. CDR1 is LGHNA and CDR2 is YNFKEQ in the germline V gene. The CDR3 protein is CASSHRAGGPAGELFF. The DNA for the CDR3 is TGTGCCAGCAGCCACCGAGCGGGAGGGCCGGCCGGGGAGCTGTTTTTT.

The chain uses TRBV25-1 and TRBJ1-2; 9 bases are a match to TRBD1. Germline assignment: CDR1 MGHDK and CDR2 SYGVNS. This CDR3 has 15 residues. Germline trimming cut 4 bases from V and 2 bases from J; bases unmatched to any gene: 5. The CDR3 protein is CASSAYGTGNYGYTF. In DNA form, the CDR3 reads TGTGCCAGCAGTGCTTATGGGACAGGGAACTATGGCTACACCTTC.

V gene TRBV6-6 combines with J gene TRBJ1-5; 9 nucleotides align to TRBD1. There are 16 residues in the CDR3. V shed 6 bases and J 6 bases; nucleotides not matched to a gene: 12. The germline gives CDR1 MNHNY, CDR2 SVGAGI (reference sequence). CDR3 bases: TGTGCCAGCAGCGACGCCGGGACAGGGCCGATTCAGCCCCAGCATTTT. Protein product: CASSDAGTGPIQPQHF.

The chain employs TRBV5-1 and TRBJ2-5; D might be TRBD2 (5 bases). This CDR3 region has 14 residues. V gave up 3 bases and J gave up 5 bases, with 14 bases separating them. Germline V gene lookup returns CDR1 SGHRS and CDR2 YFSETQ. The CDR3 reads CASSSLLTGETQYF. CDR3 DNA: TGCGCCAGCAGCTCACTACTCACGGGGGAGACCCAGTACTTC. The entire variable domain, with the rest obtained from reference TRBV5-1 and TRBJ2-5, is as follows: KAGVTQTPRYLIKTRGQQVTLSCSPISGHRSVSWYQQTPGQGLQFLFEYFSETQRNKGNFPGRFSGRQFSNSRSEMNVSTLELGDSALYLCASSSLLTGETQYFGPGTRLLVL.

The chain is built from TRBV11-2 and TRBJ2-1, with 13 bases lining up with TRBD2. Germline-derived CDR1 and CDR2 are SGHAT and FQNNGV. There are 15 residues in the CDR3. The V and J ends lost 4 bases and 15 bases, in that order; junction bases with no gene match: 12. CDR3 nucleotide sequence: TGTGCCAGCAGCTCTAAAACTAGCGGGAGGGCCGTGGGGTTCTTC. Encoded protein: CASSSKTSGRAVGFF.

V usage is TRBV6-5 and J usage is TRBJ2-7; D not resolved. Germline loops: CDR1 MNHEY, CDR2 SVGAGI. The germline V and J ends were trimmed by 2 bases and 2 bases, with 13 bases remaining between them. The length of the CDR3 is 15 residues. Here the CDR3 DNA reads TGTGCCAGCAGTTACCAAGGGTCAGGCCCCTACGAGCAGTACTTC. Residues: CASSYQGSGPYEQYF.

This rearrangement joins TRBV28 to TRBJ2-4; D unresolved. Trimming removed 2 bases from V and 5 bases from J, with 13 bases in between. This CDR3 region has 15 residues. Germline assignment: CDR1 MDHEN and CDR2 SYDVKM. CDR3 in DNA: TGTGCCAGCAGTTTAAGGGTGGCAGCAGAAAACATTCAGTACTTC. This translates into CASSLRVAAENIQYF. Based on the CDR3 plus reference TRBV28 and TRBJ2-4, the full variable domain is DVKVTQSSRYLVKRTGEKVFLECVQDMDHENMFWYRQDPGLGLRLIYFSYDVKMKEKGDIPEGYSVSREKKERFSLILESASTNQTSMYLCASSLRVAAENIQYFGAGTRLSVL.

The chain carries TRBV5-1 and TRBJ1-2, with D unresolved. This CDR3 is built from 14 residues. V lost 0 bases to trimming and J lost 6 bases, with 12 bases between them. From germline, CDR1 is SGHRS and CDR2 YFSETQ. CDR3 protein: CASSLVRGNDGYTF. CDR3 sequence (DNA): TGCGCCAGCAGCTTGGTACGGGGTAATGATGGCTACACCTTC.

This clone has only one observation. The CDR3 ends on some other residue instead of the conserved phenylalanine or tryptophan, so this is likely a read error. No DNA is shown, since the ends of the CDR3 on it are uncertain; the CDR3 is the one TCRdb lists. V usage is TRBV11-1 and J usage is TRBJ1-2. CDR1 and CDR2 from the germline V gene are SGHAT and FQDESV (reference sequence). Including both end residues, the CDR3 is 11 amino acids long. CDR3 region: CASRPDSSQEA.

To note about this clone: Other nucleotide sequences from this sample produce the same CDR3. This rearrangement joins TRBV12-3 or TRBV12-4 to TRBJ2-7, with no clear D. The CDR3 totals 12 residues. V gave up 5 bases and J gave up 1 base, with 6 bases separating them. Here the CDR3 reads CASSRSSYEQYF. CDR3 bases: TGTGCCAGCAGTCGATCTTCCTACGAGCAGTACTTC.

This chain links TRBV29-1 with TRBJ2-5; a possible D gene is TRBD2 (7 bases). Looked up from germline, CDR1 is SQVTM and CDR2 is ANQGSEA. V lost 3 bases, J lost 5 bases, and 22 bases lay in between. The CDR3 spans 16 residues. DNA for the CDR3: TGCAGCGTTGAGGTCTTTGCGCGGGGGCATGAGGAGACCCAGTACTTC. This encodes CSVEVFARGHEETQYF.

This chain joins TRBV9 and TRBJ2-5; 8 bases align to TRBD1. CDR1 is SGDLS, CDR2 YYNGEE, per germline. The CDR3 loop spans 17 amino acids. Unmatched junction bases numbered 14, after V lost 2 bases and J lost 5 bases. CDR3 DNA: TGTGCCAGCAGCGTTGGGTCGGACAGGGTGTACGGGGAGACCCAGTACTTC. Encoded protein: CASSVGSDRVYGETQYF. Full variable domain (missing parts from reference TRBV9 and TRBJ2-5): DSGVTQTPKHLITATGQRVTLRCSPRSGDLSVYWYQQSLDQGLQFLIQYYNGEERAKGNILERFSAQQFPDLHSELNLSSLELGDSALYFCASSVGSDRVYGETQYFGPGTRLLVL.

The chain links TRBV4-1 to TRBJ1-5; D possibly corresponds to TRBD1 (5 bases). The CDR3 has 17 amino acids. Germline V lookup: CDR1 MGHRA, CDR2 YSYEKL. V was shortened by 4 bases and J by 0 bases, with 16 bases between the two germline ends. The CDR3 nucleotides are TGCGCCAGCAGCCCCACGTCGCGGGGGGATAGCAATCAGCCCCAGCATTTT. It is translated as CASSPTSRGDSNQPQHF.

This clone was seen only once. The CDR3 sequence: CASGLATGNEQFF. The CDR3 DNA is TGTGCTAGTGGTTTGGCCACAGGTAATGAGCAGTTCTTC. The chain has TRBV12-5 and TRBJ2-1, with D possibly TRBD1 on 5 matching bases. Germline values: CDR1 LGHNT, CDR2 FRNRAP. V was clipped by 1 base and J by 7 bases, with 8 bases between them. The CDR3 consists of 13 residues.

The gene calls are TRBV7-9 and TRBJ2-1; a possible D gene is TRBD2 (5 bases). V was pared by 1 base and J by 10 bases, with 8 bases between. CDR1 SEHNR and CDR2 FQNEAQ come from the germline V gene (reference sequence). The CDR3 sequence is 12 residues long. The DNA for the CDR3 is TGTGCCAGCAGCTTAGATAGCGTCGAGCAGTTCTTC. Its translation: CASSLDSVEQFF. The whole variable domain, filled in from reference TRBV7-9 and TRBJ2-1, reads DTGVSQNPRHKITKRGQNVTFRCDPISEHNRLYWYRQTLGQGPEFLTYFQNEAQLEKSRLLSDRFSAERPKGSFSTLEIQRTEQGDSAMYLCASSLDSVEQFFGPGTRLTVL.

This chain joins TRBV7-3 and TRBJ1-6; D call uncertain. V was cut by 3 bases and J by 3 bases, with 6 bases left in between. CDR1 is SGHTA and CDR2 is FQGTGA in the germline V gene. The CDR3 spans 14 residues. The CDR3 nucleotides read TGTGCCAGCAGCTTGACAAACTATAATTCACCCCTCCACTTT. Its protein is CASSLTNYNSPLHF.

The V call is TRBV4-1, the J call TRBJ2-3; maybe TRBD2 (5 bases). The germline V gene has CDR1 MGHRA and CDR2 YSYEKL. V lost 4 bases to trimming and J lost 3 bases, with 20 bases between them. This CDR3 spans 17 amino acids. This CDR3 is CASSPPKRPSGTDTQYF. Written as DNA, the CDR3 is TGCGCCAGCAGCCCACCAAAGCGGCCATCCGGGACAGATACGCAGTATTTT.